Listed below are T cell receptor beta chains from one sample, sequenced in a study of T cells after yellow fever vaccination. Each CDR3 protein is one row after TCRdb ran MiXCR on the 5' RACE reads. The sample yields some 99,000 distinct CDR3 sequences, about 6% seen once. The sequencing here drew on CD8+ T cells sorted from PBMCs, taken 10 days after the yellow fever booster vaccination. The receptors originated from a man aged 18 to 29 who received the YFV17D yellow fever vaccine. The CDR3 runs from the conserved cysteine through the conserved F or W. The order of the fields is J gene, V gene, D gene, clone size, CDR3 protein, CDR3 DNA. The D gene is left open where the match is weak. Some rows have no size entry. The others give once, few or many, or a class for an expanded clone.

TRBJ2-5 TRBV3-1 TRBD2 few CASSSRVAGVQETQYF TGTGCCAGCAGCTCCCGGGTAGCGGGGGTCCAAGAGACCCAGTACTTC
TRBJ2-1 TRBV5-1 . . CASSARGGYNEQFF TGCGCCAGCTCTGCCCGGGGTGGCTACAATGAGCAGTTCTTC
TRBJ2-3 TRBV6-2/TRBV6-3 TRBD1 few CASTQGWDRATDTQYF TGTGCCAGCACCCAAGGGTGGGACAGAGCCACAGATACGCAGTATTTT
TRBJ1-1 TRBV4-1 . . CASSQFRGLNTEAFF TGCGCCAGCAGCCAATTCAGGGGATTGAACACTGAAGCTTTCTTT
TRBJ2-5 TRBV4-3 TRBD2 many CASSRSTASGGETQYF TGCGCCAGCAGCCGGTCAACGGCTAGCGGGGGTGAGACCCAGTACTTC
TRBJ1-1 TRBV29-1 . few CSAERLAEAFF TGCAGCGCCGAAAGGTTGGCTGAAGCTTTCTTT
TRBJ1-1 TRBV19 . many CASKLSGTLNTEAFF TGTGCCAGCAAGTTAAGCGGGACCTTGAACACTGAAGCTTTCTTT
TRBJ1-1 TRBV6-2/TRBV6-3 . few CASSYWEQGNKAFF TGTGCCAGCAGTTATTGGGAACAGGGAAATAAAGCTTTCTTT
TRBJ2-7 TRBV6-5 . . CASSYTEDRLTSYEQYF TGTGCCAGCAGTTACACCGAAGACCGGCTAACCTCCTACGAGCAGTACTTC
TRBJ2-1 TRBV4-1 . . CASSQGSDNEQFF TGCGCCAGCAGCCAAGGCAGTGACAATGAGCAGTTCTTC
TRBJ1-1 TRBV13 . few CASSFPGPNTEAFF TGTGCCAGCAGCTTTCCCGGACCTAACACTGAAGCTTTCTTT
TRBJ2-2 TRBV5-1 TRBD1 few CASSLGQGAIRPGELFF TGCGCCAGCAGCTTGGGACAGGGGGCGATTAGGCCCGGGGAGCTGTTTTTT
TRBJ2-7 TRBV6-2/TRBV6-3 TRBD1 . CASSYGIGTGIEQYF TGTGCCAGCAGTTACGGCATCGGGACAGGCATCGAGCAGTACTTC
TRBJ1-5 TRBV7-3 . many CASSSPGAVEKEYQPQHF TGTGCCAGCAGCTCGCCGGGGGCGGTGGAAAAAGAATATCAGCCCCAGCATTTT
TRBJ2-3 TRBV10-3 . few CAISEEGYGTDTQYF TGTGCCATCAGCGAAGAGGGGTATGGCACAGATACGCAGTATTTT
TRBJ2-1 TRBV28 TRBD2 . CASSRLAGGSYNEQFF TGTGCCAGCAGTCGTCTAGCGGGGGGTTCCTACAATGAGCAGTTCTTC
TRBJ1-1 TRBV20-1 . few CSTLGPGTGGTEAFF TGCAGCACCCTGGGGCCAGGTACGGGTGGAACTGAAGCTTTCTTT
TRBJ2-1 TRBV7-7 . . CASSFRKADEQFF TGTGCCAGCAGCTTCCGCAAAGCCGATGAGCAGTTCTTC
TRBJ2-1 TRBV10-3 . . CATGDQDIPYNEQFF TGTGCCACGGGGGACCAGGACATTCCGTACAATGAGCAGTTCTTC
TRBJ1-6 TRBV27 TRBD1 few CASKPGGTGVSPLHF TGTGCCAGCAAGCCAGGAGGGACAGGGGTGTCACCCCTCCACTTT
TRBJ2-1 TRBV6-4 . few CASSDLGRSYNEQFF TGTGCCAGCAGTGACCTGGGGAGAAGCTACAATGAGCAGTTCTTC
TRBJ1-1 TRBV7-9 TRBD1 . CASSLLRQGAFF TGTGCCAGCAGCCTACTGCGACAGGGCGCTTTCTTT
TRBJ2-1 TRBV28 TRBD1 . CASRTGTGVNEQFF TGTGCCAGCAGGACCGGGACAGGGGTCAATGAGCAGTTCTTC
TRBJ1-1 TRBV10-3 . . CAIRPQGGRTEAFF TGTGCCATCAGGCCACAGGGAGGGAGGACTGAAGCTTTCTTT
TRBJ1-1 TRBV12-5 . few CASGLENTEAFF TGTGCTAGTGGTTTAGAGAACACTGAAGCTTTCTTT
TRBJ1-5 TRBV12-3/TRBV12-4 TRBD1 . CASSLWDRDSNQPQHF TGTGCCAGCAGTTTGTGGGACAGGGATAGCAATCAGCCCCAGCATTTT
TRBJ2-5 TRBV30 . . CAWKAAEETQYF TGTGCCTGGAAAGCCGCTGAAGAGACCCAGTACTTC
TRBJ2-2 TRBV6-5 . . CASSYPGDGELFF TGTGCCAGCAGTTACCCGGGCGACGGGGAGCTGTTTTTT
TRBJ1-1 TRBV7-4 . few CASSLAAGPLEAFF TGTGCCAGCAGCTTAGCTGCAGGACCACTTGAAGCTTTCTTT
TRBJ2-7 TRBV6-2/TRBV6-3 TRBD2 many CAIRPGLGEQYF TGTGCCATTCGACCGGGACTAGGCGAGCAGTACTTC
TRBJ2-2 TRBV5-1 . few CASRTNRVGPNTGELFF TGCGCCAGCAGGACCAACAGGGTTGGCCCGAACACCGGGGAGCTGTTTTTT
TRBJ2-1 TRBV27 TRBD1 few CASSFPPRDRALPHSYNEQFF TGTGCCAGCAGTTTTCCCCCTCGGGACAGGGCCCTACCTCACTCCTACAATGAGCAGTTCTTC
TRBJ1-6 TRBV25-1 TRBD1 few CASSARGLESPLHF TGTGCCAGCAGTGCCAGGGGGCTGGAGTCACCCCTCCACTTT
TRBJ2-3 TRBV5-1 TRBD2 many CASSHGLAGITDTQYF TGCGCCAGCAGCCACGGACTAGCGGGGATAACAGATACGCAGTATTTT
TRBJ2-3 TRBV4-3 . many CASSQAGGTDTQYF TGCGCCAGCAGCCAGGCCGGGGGCACAGATACGCAGTATTTT
TRBJ1-2 TRBV4-2 . few CASSPTGLYGYTF TGTGCCAGCAGCCCGACCGGACTGTATGGCTACACCTTC
TRBJ2-7 TRBV15 . few CATSRDRLRVRYEQYF TGTGCCACCAGCAGAGATCGGTTGAGGGTACGGTACGAGCAGTACTTC
TRBJ2-2 TRBV12-3/TRBV12-4 . . CASSSTGVNTGELFF TGTGCCAGCAGTTCGACAGGAGTTAACACCGGGGAGCTGTTTTTT
TRBJ2-1 TRBV15 TRBD2 many CATDQIAGHYNEQFF TGTGCCACCGATCAAATAGCGGGCCACTACAATGAGCAGTTCTTC
TRBJ2-5 TRBV7-6 . . CASSLALTGEVQETQYF TGTGCCAGCAGCTTAGCTTTAACAGGAGAGGTCCAAGAGACCCAGTACTTC
TRBJ2-7 TRBV12-3/TRBV12-4 . . CASSLAGVEDEQYF TGTGCCAGCAGTTTAGCAGGGGTCGAGGACGAGCAGTACTTC
TRBJ2-1 TRBV7-8 . many CASSLTEGGFEFVYNEQFF TGTGCCAGCAGCCTGACCGAGGGGGGATTTGAATTCGTCTACAATGAGCAGTTCTTC
TRBJ2-2 TRBV6-5 . many CASSYRSPGGNTGELFF TGTGCCAGCAGTTACCGATCACCCGGGGGAAACACCGGGGAGCTGTTTTTT
TRBJ1-1 TRBV19 . few CASSKTANTEAFF TGTGCCAGTAGTAAGACAGCGAACACTGAAGCTTTCTTT
TRBJ2-7 TRBV5-4 . . CASSLTGKIYEQYF TGTGCCAGCAGCTTAACAGGGAAAATCTACGAGCAGTACTTC
TRBJ2-7 TRBV30 TRBD2 . CAWSVGQGGSEQYF TGTGCCTGGAGTGTAGGCCAGGGAGGGTCCGAGCAGTACTTC
TRBJ2-1 TRBV27 TRBD2 few CASSLRGGYNEQFF TGTGCCAGCAGTCTCCGGGGGGGATACAATGAGCAGTTCTTC
TRBJ2-7 TRBV10-3 TRBD1 few CAIRDRGVDEQYF TGTGCCATAAGAGACAGGGGAGTTGACGAGCAGTACTTC
TRBJ2-2 TRBV9 . few CASSVGRAGELFF TGTGCCAGCAGCGTAGGCAGGGCCGGGGAGCTGTTTTTT
TRBJ1-1 TRBV7-9 . few CASSLGGGNAEAFF TGTGCCAGCAGCTTAGGGGGGGGCAACGCTGAAGCTTTCTTT
TRBJ2-5 TRBV5-6 . . CASSLYGAPQETQYF TGTGCCAGCAGCTTATACGGGGCACCACAAGAGACCCAGTACTTC
TRBJ1-1 TRBV7-3 . few CASSLFGGIAVNEAFF TGTGCCAGCAGCTTATTTGGCGGGATAGCTGTAAATGAAGCTTTCTTT
TRBJ1-4 TRBV4-1 TRBD1 few CASSQGDRGPRGEKLFF TGCGCCAGCAGCCAAGGAGACAGGGGCCCCCGGGGTGAAAAACTGTTTTTT
TRBJ2-4 TRBV5-1 TRBD2 few CASSLGGGAESVNIQYF TGCGCCAGCAGCTTGGGCGGGGGGGCCGAGTCGGTAAACATTCAGTACTTC
TRBJ1-2 TRBV6-5 . many CASSSRALYGYTF TGTGCCAGCAGTTCCCGGGCTCTCTATGGCTACACCTTC
TRBJ2-7 TRBV12-3/TRBV12-4 TRBD2 . CASSPGGFAYYEQYF TGTGCCAGCAGCCCCGGGGGGTTCGCCTACTACGAGCAGTACTTC
TRBJ1-2 TRBV4-1 TRBD1 . CASSQGTAANYGYTF TGCGCCAGCAGTCAGGGGACAGCAGCTAACTATGGCTACACCTTC
TRBJ2-3 TRBV4-3 TRBD1 few CASSQGGTGGWTDTQYF TGCGCCAGCAGCCAAGGGGGGACAGGGGGCTGGACAGATACGCAGTATTTT
TRBJ2-3 TRBV5-6 . many CASSGIGREYPDTQYF TGTGCCAGCAGTGGTATCGGCAGGGAGTATCCAGATACGCAGTATTTT
TRBJ2-3 TRBV28 TRBD2 few CASSLRTSYTDTQYF TGTGCCAGCAGTCTCAGGACTAGCTACACAGATACGCAGTATTTT